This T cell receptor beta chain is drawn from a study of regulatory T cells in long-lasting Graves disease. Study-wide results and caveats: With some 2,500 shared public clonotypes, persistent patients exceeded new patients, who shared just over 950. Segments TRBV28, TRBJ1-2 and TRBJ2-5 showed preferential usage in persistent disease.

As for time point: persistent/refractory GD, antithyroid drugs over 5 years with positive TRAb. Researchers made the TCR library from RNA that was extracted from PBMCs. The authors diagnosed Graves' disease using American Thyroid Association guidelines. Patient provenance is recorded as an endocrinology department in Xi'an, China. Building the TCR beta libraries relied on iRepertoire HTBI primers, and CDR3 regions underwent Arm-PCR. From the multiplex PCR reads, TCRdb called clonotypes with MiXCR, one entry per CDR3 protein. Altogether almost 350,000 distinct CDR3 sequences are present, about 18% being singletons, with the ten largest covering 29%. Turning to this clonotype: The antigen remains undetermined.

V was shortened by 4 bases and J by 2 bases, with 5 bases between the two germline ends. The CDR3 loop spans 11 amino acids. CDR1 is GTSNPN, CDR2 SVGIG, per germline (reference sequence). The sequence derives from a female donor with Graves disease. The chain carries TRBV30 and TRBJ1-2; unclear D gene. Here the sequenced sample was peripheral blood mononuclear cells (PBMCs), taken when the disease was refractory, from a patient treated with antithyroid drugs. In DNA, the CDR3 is TGTGCCTGGACCGACAACTATGGCTACACCTTC. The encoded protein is CAWTDNYGYTF.